The 15 T cell receptor beta chains in this list originate from one sample, sequenced in a study of CD8+ T cells in alopecia areata. As the sequencing template, cDNA was produced by extracting RNA and reverse transcribing it. The protocol was immunoSEQ multiplex PCR, while the TCRdb copy is restricted to in-frame clones and leaves out a portion. Counted here are about 130,000 clones, roughly 64% occurring once; the ten biggest clones make up about 6.8%. Sample: CD4+ T cells sorted from blood, taken at week 0. The receptors were sampled from a human donor with alopecia areata.

CDR3 region: CASSQLASGKQYF. CDR3 nucleotide sequence: TGCGCCAGCAGCCAATTAGCCTCCGGAAAGCAGTACTTC. This chain joins TRBV4-1 and TRBJ2-7; D gene ambiguous. This CDR3 spans 13 amino acids. Germline CDR1 and CDR2: MGHRA and YSYEKL. V lost 2 bases and J 8 bases, leaving 13 bases between the germline ends.

The chain carries TRBV5-6 and TRBJ1-4; TRBD1 matches at 7 bases. Germline CDR1 SGHDT, CDR2 YYEEEE. V shed 3 bases, J shed 4 bases, and the junction held 18 bases outside the gene matches. The CDR3 has 19 amino acids. CDR3 protein: CASSSLSTRDSLFNEKLFF. In DNA, the CDR3 is TGTGCCAGCAGCTCTCTTTCGACCCGGGACAGCCTCTTTAATGAAAAACTGTTTTTT.

The J gene is TRBJ2-7, the V gene TRBV11-2; D uncertain. Deletions cut 5 bases from V and 0 bases from J, with 5 bases between. Germline V gene sequence: CDR1 SGHAT, CDR2 FQNNGV. The CDR3 covers 12 residues. The CDR3 protein is CASSPSSYEQYF. The CDR3 DNA reads TGTGCCAGCAGCCCAAGCTCCTACGAGCAGTACTTC. The complete variable domain, with remaining parts taken from reference TRBV11-2 and TRBJ2-7, reads EAGVAQSPRYKIIEKRQSVAFWCNPISGHATLYWYQQILGQGPKLLIQFQNNGVVDDSQLPKDRFSAERLKGVDSTLKIQPAKLEDSAVYLCASSPSSYEQYFGPGTRLTVT.

A few counts support this clone. V and J are TRBV7-2 and TRBJ1-2, with D uncertain. Trimming removed 4 bases at V and 2 bases at J, with 11 bases between. Germline lookup yields CDR1 SGHTA and CDR2 FQGNSA. The CDR3 covers 14 residues. The CDR3 reads CASSSPAGNYGYTF. The CDR3 DNA reads as TGTGCCAGCAGCTCCCCGGCAGGCAACTATGGCTACACCTTC.

The V gene is TRBV11-2, the J gene TRBJ2-5; a weak D match, TRBD2 (5 bases). The CDR3 extends over 15 amino acids. The germline V gene encodes CDR1 SGHAT and CDR2 FQNNGV. The germline V and J ends were trimmed by 3 bases and 2 bases, with 13 bases remaining between them. The CDR3 coding sequence is TGTGCCAGCAGCTTCAACGTACTAGGGCAAGAGACCCAGTACTTC. Translated: CASSFNVLGQETQYF.

This sequence joins TRBV29-1 and TRBJ1-1; D is perhaps TRBD1 (6 bases). This CDR3 is 15 amino acids long. CDR1 is SQVTM, CDR2 ANQGSEA, per germline. Trimming cost V 0 bases and J 1 base, with 12 bases left between them. CDR3 in DNA: TGCAGCGTTGAAGATCAGGGGACATCGAACACTGAAGCTTTCTTT. Residues: CSVEDQGTSNTEAFF. The full variable domain, with the rest looked up from reference TRBV29-1 and TRBJ1-1, is SAVISQKPSRDICQRGTSLTIQCQVDSQVTMMFWYRQQPGQSLTLIATANQGSEATYESGFVIDKFPISRPNLTFSTLTVSNMSPEDSSIYLCSVEDQGTSNTEAFFGQGTRLTVV.

The chain recombines TRBV7-2 with TRBJ1-2, with TRBD1 matching 7 bases. The CDR3 spans 13 residues. The V segment lost 5 bases and the J segment 3 bases; nucleotides outside the gene matches: 3. Germline V lookup: CDR1 SGHTA, CDR2 FQGNSA. In nucleotides, the CDR3 is TGTGCCAGCAGCCCTGACAGGGACTATGGCTACACCTTC. Translating gives CASSPDRDYGYTF.

This clone was recorded only once. V is TRBV5-1 and J is TRBJ1-1; 7 positions agree with TRBD1. Germline V gene lookup returns CDR1 SGHRS and CDR2 YFSETQ. The V gene end was trimmed by 4 bases and the J gene end by 4 bases; junction bases not matched to a gene: 7. There are 14 residues in the CDR3. CDR3 sequence reads: CASSTGTAFTEAFF. As DNA, the CDR3 is TGCGCCAGCAGCACCGGGACAGCCTTCACTGAAGCTTTCTTT.

The chain combines TRBV5-4 with TRBJ1-1, with a weak D call TRBD1 (5 bases). Deletions cut 3 bases from V and 0 bases from J, with 12 bases between. Per germline, CDR1 SGHNT and CDR2 YYREEE (reference sequence). The CDR3 has 15 amino acids. CDR3 in amino acids: CASSWGVTLNTEAFF. CDR3 in DNA: TGTGCCAGCAGCTGGGGGGTAACCCTGAACACTGAAGCTTTCTTT.

This clone appeared a few times. The chain has TRBV6-5 and TRBJ2-5, with unresolved D. The V and J ends lost 5 bases and 1 base respectively, with 2 bases between them. The CDR3 totals 11 residues. CDR1 and CDR2 from the germline V gene are MNHEY and SVGAGI. The CDR3 DNA is TGTGCCAGCAGTCCCCAAGAGACCCAGTACTTC. Residues: CASSPQETQYF.

The CDR3 is CAAEVGPYNEQFF. The CDR3 DNA reads as TGTGCCGCCGAAGTGGGCCCCTACAATGAGCAGTTCTTC. The V gene is TRBV30, the J gene TRBJ2-1; D is undetermined. Trimming stripped 8 bases from V and 2 bases from J, with 13 bases between. Germline V gene lookup returns CDR1 GTSNPN and CDR2 SVGIG (reference sequence). This CDR3 is 13 amino acids long. The full variable domain, completed using reference TRBV30 and TRBJ2-1, is SQTIHQWPATLVQPVGSPLSLECTVEGTSNPNLYWYRQAAGRGLQLLFYSVGIGQISSEVPQNLSASRPQDRQFILSSKKLLLSDSGFYLCAAEVGPYNEQFFGPGTRLTVL.

J is TRBJ1-1 and V is TRBV7-2; D might be TRBD1 (6 bases). Between the trimmed V and J ends, which lost 5 bases and 4 bases, there was a span of 23 bases. The CDR3 spans 17 residues. Per germline, CDR1 SGHTA and CDR2 FQGNSA. The CDR3 is CASSTGMRGARGTEAFF. For the CDR3, the DNA is TGTGCCAGCAGCACAGGGATGAGGGGCGCCCGGGGCACTGAAGCTTTCTTT.

The table lists this clone with a count of one. The CDR3 nucleotides read TGCAGCGTAGCCCTGGGACAGCGTATGGGTGGCTACACCTTC. Protein: CSVALGQRMGGYTF. The chain employs TRBV29-1 and TRBJ1-2; TRBD1 agrees at 7 bases. This CDR3 comprises 14 residues. CDR1 is SQVTM, CDR2 ANQGSEA, per germline. V gave up 6 bases and J gave up 7 bases; unmatched junction bases: 14.

The chain recombines TRBV7-2 with TRBJ1-6; 7 bases are shared with TRBD1. CDR1 and CDR2 from the germline V gene are SGHTA and FQGNSA. The CDR3 has 15 residues. The V gene end was trimmed by 5 bases and the J gene end by 9 bases; junction bases not matched to a gene: 10. The CDR3 nucleotides read TGTGCCAGCAGCCCCGACAGGGAATGGGGTTCACCCCTCCACTTT. Protein product: CASSPDREWGSPLHF.

The V gene is TRBV11-3, the J gene TRBJ2-1; perhaps TRBD2 as D (6 bases). The germline gives CDR1 SGHNT, CDR2 YENEEA. This CDR3 comprises 17 residues. Trimming pared 0 bases from V and 8 bases from J, leaving 20 bases between. For the CDR3, the DNA is TGTGCCAGCAGCTTAGATCCCTCTACGGGGGAGCAATATGAGCAGTTCTTC. Its protein is CASSLDPSTGEQYEQFF.